What follows are 31 T cell receptor beta chains derived from one specimen sequenced in a study of regulatory T cells in long-lasting Graves disease. Arm-PCR of CDR3 regions and iRepertoire HTBI primers were used to build TCR beta libraries. TCRdb re-called the multiplex PCR reads with MiXCR, one entry per CDR3 protein. This table holds some 250,000 distinct CDR3 sequences, about 16% found once. Regarding time point: newly diagnosed GD, antithyroid drugs for less than 3 months. The authors made the TCR library using RNA they extracted from PBMCs. Specimen: peripheral blood mononuclear cells (PBMCs), collected at new diagnosis, from a patient treated with antithyroid drugs. Receptor source: a female donor with Graves disease.

This clonotype was recorded at least ten times. The chain combines TRBV10-3 with TRBJ2-1; 7 bases fit TRBD2. Germline V gene data show CDR1 as ENHRY and CDR2 as SYGVKD. V trimming: 11 bases; J trimming: 8 bases; junction bases outside the gene matches: 15. This CDR3 comprises 14 residues. CDR3 bases: TGTGCCTCGGACGGGGGGAGTTCCGGGGATGAGCAGTTCTTC. Protein: CASDGGSSGDEQFF.

In this sample, this clonotype turned up many times. This rearrangement joins TRBV14 to TRBJ2-1, with unresolved D. The germline V gene encodes CDR1 SGHDN and CDR2 FVKESK. V shed 5 bases and J shed 0 bases, with 11 bases lying between them. CDR3 length: 15 residues. CDR3 in DNA: TGTGCCAGCAGCTTTTACTTTAGCTCCTACAATGAGCAGTTCTTC. Its protein product is CASSFYFSSYNEQFF. Full variable domain (outside the CDR3, taken from reference TRBV14 and TRBJ2-1): EAGVTQFPSHSVIEKGQTVTLRCDPISGHDNLYWYRRVMGKEIKFLLHFVKESKQDESGMPNNRFLAERTGGTYSTLKVQPAELEDSGVYFCASSFYFSSYNEQFFGPGTRLTVL.

This clonotype was recorded at least ten times. The V and J genes are TRBV29-1 and TRBJ1-3; D call uncertain. Germline V gene sequence: CDR1 SQVTM, CDR2 ANQGSEA. V lost 7 bases, J lost 1 base, and 5 bases lay in between. CDR3 length: 11 residues. CDR3 sequence (DNA): TGCAGCGGAATATCTGGAAACACCATATATTTT. This encodes CSGISGNTIYF.

The J gene is TRBJ1-1, the V gene TRBV11-1, with 8 nucleotides matching TRBD1. Germline CDR1 SGHAT, CDR2 FQDESV (reference sequence). The CDR3 sequence is 14 residues long. Trimming removed 3 bases from V and 4 bases from J; junction bases left unmatched: 4. CDR3 coding DNA: TGTGCCAGCAGCTTGTCAGGGGGCGGCACTGAAGCTTTCTTT. It yields the protein CASSLSGGGTEAFF.

The sample holds many counts of this clonotype. The rearrangement uses TRBV27 and TRBJ2-3; the match to TRBD1 covers 8 bases. J was trimmed by 5 bases and V by 5 bases; bases with no gene match: 9. This CDR3 contains 15 residues. Germline CDR1 and CDR2: MNHEY and SMNVEV (reference sequence). DNA of the CDR3: TGTGCCAGCAGTCCCCTCGGGACAGGCCAAGATACGCAGTATTTT. Translating it yields CASSPLGTGQDTQYF.

This clonotype has a count of ten or more. The genes are TRBV6-5 and TRBJ1-6, with D maybe TRBD1 (5 bases). Deletions cut 0 bases from V and 8 bases from J, with 8 bases between. Germline V gene sequence: CDR1 MNHEY, CDR2 SVGAGI. The CDR3 extends over 14 amino acids. CDR3 coding DNA: TGTGCCAGCAGTTACTCAAGGGGTTATTCACCCCTCCACTTT. Amino acids: CASSYSRGYSPLHF.

This clonotype was found many times. V usage is TRBV6-1 and J usage is TRBJ1-4; perhaps TRBD1 as D (5 bases). Germline V gives CDR1 MNHNS, CDR2 SASEGT. Trimming removed 5 bases at V and 0 bases at J, with 22 bases between. This CDR3 is built from 19 residues. The DNA of the CDR3 is TGTGCCAGCAGTCCCCGGGACCCCCGGTTTGCGGCAACTAATGAAAAACTGTTTTTT. It yields the protein CASSPRDPRFAATNEKLFF.

This clonotype was seen just once. The chain combines TRBV2 with TRBJ2-5, with TRBD1 as a possible D gene (7 bases). From germline, CDR1 is SNHLY and CDR2 FYNNEI. Trimming shortened V by 6 bases and J by 5 bases, and 19 bases separated the two germline ends. The CDR3 is made up of 15 amino acids. CDR3 loop: CASRRDSHFQETQYF. CDR3 DNA sequence: TGTGCCAGCAGGCGGGACAGCCACTTCCAGGAGACCCAGTACTTC. Looking up the rest from reference TRBV2 and TRBJ2-5 gives the full variable domain: EPEVTQTPSHQVTQMGQEVILRCVPISNHLYFYWYRQILGQKVEFLVSFYNNEISEKSEIFDDQFSVERPDGSNFTLKIRSTKLEDSAMYFCASRRDSHFQETQYFGPGTRLLVL.

This clonotype was recorded many times. The chain uses TRBV10-3 and TRBJ2-1; D remains unclear. CDR1 is ENHRY and CDR2 is SYGVKD in the germline V gene. This CDR3 spans 15 amino acids. The V and J ends lost 1 base and 0 bases respectively, with 7 bases between them. The CDR3 protein is CAISELPSSYNEQFF. For the CDR3, the DNA is TGTGCCATCAGTGAGTTACCGAGCTCCTACAATGAGCAGTTCTTC.

This clonotype was seen many times. This chain joins TRBV15 and TRBJ2-1; no clear D. This CDR3 contains 11 residues. The V end was cut by 0 bases, the J end by 7 bases, with 1 base between. CDR1 and CDR2 from the germline V gene are LNHNV and YYDKDF (reference sequence). As DNA, the CDR3 is TGTGCCACCAGCAGAGATAATGAGCAGTTCTTC. As protein: CATSRDNEQFF.

This clonotype was detected ten times or more. The chain recombines TRBV29-1 with TRBJ1-1, with TRBD1 matching 8 bases. The length of the CDR3 is 15 residues. With 4 bases clipped from V and 0 bases from J, the junction kept 7 bases outside the gene matches. Germline CDR1 is SQVTM and CDR2 is ANQGSEA. The CDR3 spells CSVAGTGSMNTEAFF. CDR3 coding DNA: TGCAGCGTTGCGGGGACAGGCTCTATGAACACTGAAGCTTTCTTT.

There are a few counts of this clonotype. This chain joins TRBV5-1 and TRBJ2-3, with D perhaps given as TRBD1 or TRBD2 (5 bases each). This CDR3 spans 16 amino acids. Between the trimmed V and J ends, which lost 1 base and 6 bases, there was a span of 18 bases. Germline lookup yields CDR1 SGHRS and CDR2 YFSETQ. The CDR3 DNA reads as TGCGCCAGCAGCTTGACTGCTGGGGGTGTCAAGGATACGCAGTATTTT. Translating it yields CASSLTAGGVKDTQYF.

The chain links TRBV7-9 to TRBJ2-7; TRBD2 matches at 10 bases. Trimming removed 5 bases from V and 2 bases from J; junction bases left unmatched: 15. The CDR3 is 18 amino acids. Germline assignment: CDR1 SEHNR and CDR2 FQNEAQ (reference sequence). In DNA form, the CDR3 reads TGTGCCAGCAGCCCCCCTTGGGTCCTAGCGGGAGTTACCTACGAGCAGTACTTC. Its translation is CASSPPWVLAGVTYEQYF.

The chain recombines TRBV24-1 with TRBJ2-5; TRBD2 matches at 10 bases. CDR1 is KGHDR and CDR2 is SFDVKD in the germline V gene. CDR3 length equals 18 residues. Unmatched junction bases numbered 15, after V lost 4 bases and J lost 5 bases. CDR3 in DNA: TGTGCCACCAGTGACGCCCAATGGTCAGCGGGAGGGCCGGAGACCCAGTACTTC. Amino acids: CATSDAQWSAGGPETQYF.

This clonotype was picked up many times. CDR3 in amino acids: CASSLGQGSGEKLFF. In nucleotides, the CDR3 is TGTGCCAGCAGCCTCGGACAGGGGAGCGGTGAAAAACTGTTTTTT. The rearrangement uses TRBV7-2 and TRBJ1-4; 9 positions match TRBD1. The CDR3 totals 15 residues. V lost 5 bases to trimming and J lost 7 bases; unmatched junction nucleotides: 8. Germline V gene data show CDR1 as SGHTA and CDR2 as FQGNSA.

There are many counts of this clonotype. The V gene is TRBV28, the J gene TRBJ2-4, with 11 bases lining up with TRBD1. This CDR3 contains 17 residues. The V gene end was trimmed by 7 bases and the J gene end by 7 bases; junction bases not matched to a gene: 15. Germline CDR1 and CDR2: MDHEN and SYDVKM. The CDR3 spells CASNSWTGGRSVNIQYF. The CDR3 coding sequence is TGTGCCAGCAACTCATGGACAGGGGGCCGGTCGGTGAACATTCAGTACTTC.

This clonotype has at least ten counts. The genes are TRBV20-1 and TRBJ1-6; weak D call: TRBD1 (6 bases). Germline-derived CDR1 and CDR2 are DFQATT and SNEGSKA (reference sequence). The CDR3 covers 13 residues. CDR3 in amino acids: CSARGGRDSPLHF. The CDR3 nucleotides read TGCAGCGCCCGGGGGGGGCGGGATTCACCCCTCCACTTT.

J is TRBJ1-3 and V is TRBV2; a weak D match, TRBD1 (5 bases). Trimming shortened V by 4 bases and J by 0 bases, and 22 bases separated the two germline ends. The length of the CDR3 is 19 residues. From germline, CDR1 is SNHLY and CDR2 FYNNEI. The CDR3 loop is CASSAAPGRAQFSGNTIYF. The CDR3 nucleotides are TGTGCCAGCAGTGCGGCACCGGGACGGGCACAGTTCTCTGGAAACACCATATATTTT.

This clonotype came up a few times. It may be a read error: a sequence one base away is much more abundant. As DNA, the CDR3 is TGTGCCAGCAGTACCCGGGTTCTACGCTCCTACAATGAGCAGTTCTTC. It is translated as CASSTRVLRSYNEQFF. The genes are TRBV6-1 and TRBJ2-1; D is unclear. The V end lost 5 bases, the J end lost 0 bases, and 14 bases lay between the germline ends. Per the germline V gene, CDR1 is MNHNS and CDR2 is SASEGT. The CDR3 is 16 amino acids.

J is TRBJ2-2 and V is TRBV27, with 9 bases that match TRBD2. The germline CDR1 and CDR2 sequences are MNHEY and SMNVEV (reference sequence). V dropped 7 bases and J dropped 4; count of bases not matched to a gene: 10. The CDR3 consists of 16 residues. The CDR3: CASTKIAGATTGELFF. DNA for the CDR3: TGTGCCAGCACAAAAATAGCGGGAGCGACCACCGGGGAGCTGTTTTTT.

The chain employs TRBV12-3 or TRBV12-4 and TRBJ2-7, with 7 bases that match TRBD1. This CDR3 spans 16 amino acids. J was trimmed by 3 bases and V by 5 bases; bases with no gene match: 13. The CDR3 reads CASSPHSGTVIYEQYF. The CDR3 DNA follows: TGTGCCAGCAGTCCCCACTCCGGGACAGTCATCTACGAGCAGTACTTC.

This clonotype was seen many times. The chain combines TRBV2 with TRBJ2-3; 8 bases fit TRBD2. V shed 6 bases, J shed 3 bases, and the junction held 8 bases outside the gene matches. Per germline, CDR1 SNHLY and CDR2 FYNNEI. The CDR3 covers 15 residues. The CDR3 DNA is TGTGCCAGCAGACTAGCGGAGTTACCTACAGATACGCAGTATTTT. Encoded protein: CASRLAELPTDTQYF.

This clonotype was seen many times. The chain combines TRBV24-1 with TRBJ2-1; D is possibly TRBD1 or TRBD2 (6 bases each). Germline V CDR1 and CDR2: KGHDR, SFDVKD. The CDR3 has 17 residues. Trimming pared 2 bases from V and 8 bases from J, leaving 21 bases between. CDR3 sequence reads: CATSDSLEGGGYDEQFF. As DNA, the CDR3 is TGTGCCACCAGTGATTCCCTTGAGGGGGGAGGTTACGATGAGCAGTTCTTC.

This clonotype has at least ten counts. CDR3: CASSGAVYGYTF. CDR3 bases: TGTGCCAGCAGTGGGGCAGTCTATGGCTACACCTTC. The V and J genes are TRBV2 and TRBJ1-2, with D unresolved. V was shortened by 4 bases and J by 4 bases, with 7 bases between the two germline ends. The CDR3 contains 12 residues. Looked up from germline, CDR1 is SNHLY and CDR2 is FYNNEI. Using reference TRBV2 and TRBJ1-2 for the parts outside the CDR3, the full variable domain is EPEVTQTPSHQVTQMGQEVILRCVPISNHLYFYWYRQILGQKVEFLVSFYNNEISEKSEIFDDQFSVERPDGSNFTLKIRSTKLEDSAMYFCASSGAVYGYTFGSGTRLTVV.

This clonotype has a count of ten or more. The chain combines TRBV20-1 with TRBJ1-3; 7 nucleotides align to TRBD1. CDR1 and CDR2 from the germline V gene are DFQATT and SNEGSKA (reference sequence). There are 13 residues in the CDR3. The trim removed 4 bases at V and 2 bases at J, leaving 2 bases unmatched. The CDR3 DNA reads as TGCAGTGCTACCCAGGGGGCTGGAAACACCATATATTTT. Translated: CSATQGAGNTIYF.

Many counts were recorded for this clonotype. This sequence joins TRBV6-2 or TRBV6-3 and TRBJ2-5, with 9 bases aligning to TRBD2. Germline V CDR1 and CDR2: MNHEY, SVGEGT. J lost 4 bases, V lost 8 bases, and 5 bases had no gene match. There are 13 residues in the CDR3. CDR3 sequence (DNA): TGTGCCAGCGGCGGGAGGGGGGTAGAGACCCAGTACTTC. Translated: CASGGRGVETQYF.

There are many counts of this clonotype. This rearrangement joins TRBV18 to TRBJ2-1, with D maybe TRBD1 (6 bases). The CDR3 is made up of 15 amino acids. CDR1 and CDR2 (germline): KGHSH, LQKENI. V was clipped by 5 bases and J by 0 bases, with 11 bases between them. CDR3 sequence reads: CASSTADSSYNEQFF. Written as DNA, the CDR3 is TGTGCCAGCTCAACGGCGGACAGCTCCTACAATGAGCAGTTCTTC.

This clonotype has ten or more counts. The chain is built from TRBV6-1 and TRBJ1-2, with TRBD1 identical over 7 bases. After removal of 8 bases from V and 2 bases from J, the junction contained 5 bases not matched to a gene. CDR1 and CDR2 (germline): MNHNS, SASEGT. The CDR3 sequence is 13 residues long. The CDR3 protein is CASRRTGNYGYTF. CDR3 bases: TGTGCCAGCCGCAGGACAGGAAACTATGGCTACACCTTC.

This chain uses TRBV11-2 with TRBJ2-5, with no clear D. The germline V and J ends were trimmed by 5 bases and 1 base, with 11 bases remaining between them. CDR1 and CDR2 (germline): SGHAT, FQNNGV. The CDR3 consists of 14 residues. CDR3 protein: CASSISTAQETQYF. CDR3 bases: TGTGCCAGCAGCATCTCAACGGCCCAAGAGACCCAGTACTTC.

Turning to this clonotype: A far larger clone is only one base removed, so a read error is likely. The J gene is TRBJ2-7, the V gene TRBV11-2, with 8 bases aligning to TRBD1. Per germline, CDR1 SGHAT and CDR2 FQNNGV. There are 14 residues in the CDR3. The CDR3 DNA is TGTGCCAGCAGTTCGGACAGGGCCGCCTACGAGCAGCACTTC. It yields the protein CASSSDRAAYEQHF. The whole variable domain, remainder taken from reference TRBV11-2 and TRBJ2-7, is EAGVAQSPRYKIIEKRQSVAFWCNPISGHATLYWYQQILGQGPKLLIQFQNNGVVDDSQLPKDRFSAERLKGVDSTLKIQPAKLEDSAVYLCASSSDRAAYEQHFGPGTRLTVT.

Many counts were recorded for this clonotype. This rearrangement joins TRBV11-3 to TRBJ2-3, with D hard to call. V was pared by 3 bases and J by 9 bases, with 7 bases between. Germline CDR1 is SGHNT and CDR2 is YENEEA. There are 11 residues in the CDR3. The CDR3 DNA reads as TGTGCCAGCAGCTTGGGAAACACGCAGTATTTT. Residues: CASSLGNTQYF.